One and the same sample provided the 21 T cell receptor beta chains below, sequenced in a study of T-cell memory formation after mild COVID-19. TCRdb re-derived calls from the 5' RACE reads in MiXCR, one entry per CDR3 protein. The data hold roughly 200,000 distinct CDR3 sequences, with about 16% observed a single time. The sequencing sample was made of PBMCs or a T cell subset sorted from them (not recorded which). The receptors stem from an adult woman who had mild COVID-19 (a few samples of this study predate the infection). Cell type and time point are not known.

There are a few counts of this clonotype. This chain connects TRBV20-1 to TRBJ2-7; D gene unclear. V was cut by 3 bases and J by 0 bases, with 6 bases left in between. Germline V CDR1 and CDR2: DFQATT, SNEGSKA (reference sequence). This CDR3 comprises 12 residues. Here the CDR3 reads CSARKSSYEQYF. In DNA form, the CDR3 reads TGCAGTGCTAGGAAGAGCTCCTACGAGCAGTACTTC.

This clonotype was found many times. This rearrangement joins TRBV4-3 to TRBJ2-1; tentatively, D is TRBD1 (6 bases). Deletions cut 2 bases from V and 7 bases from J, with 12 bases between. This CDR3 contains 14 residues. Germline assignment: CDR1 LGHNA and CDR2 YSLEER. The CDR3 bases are TGCGCCAGCAGCCAATCGACGAGGGGGAATGAGCAGTTCTTC. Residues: CASSQSTRGNEQFF.

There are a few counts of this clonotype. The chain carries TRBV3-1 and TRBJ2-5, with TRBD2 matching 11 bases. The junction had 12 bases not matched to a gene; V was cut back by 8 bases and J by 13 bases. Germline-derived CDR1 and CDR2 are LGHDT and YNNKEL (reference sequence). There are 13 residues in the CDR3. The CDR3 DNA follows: TGTGCCAGCGGGGCCGGACTAGCGGGCTTGACGTACTTC. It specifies CASGAGLAGLTYF.

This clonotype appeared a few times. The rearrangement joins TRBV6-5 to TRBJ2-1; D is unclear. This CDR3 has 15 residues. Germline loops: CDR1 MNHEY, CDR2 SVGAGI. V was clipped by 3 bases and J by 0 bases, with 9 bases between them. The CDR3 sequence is CASSYGYHSYNEQFF. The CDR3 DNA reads TGTGCCAGCAGTTATGGCTACCACTCCTACAATGAGCAGTTCTTC.

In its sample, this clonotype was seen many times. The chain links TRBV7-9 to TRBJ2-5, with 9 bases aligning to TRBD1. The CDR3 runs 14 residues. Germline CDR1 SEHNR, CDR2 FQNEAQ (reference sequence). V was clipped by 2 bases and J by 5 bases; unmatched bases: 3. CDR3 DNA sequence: TGTGCCAGCAGCTTATGGACAGGGGAGGAGACCCAGTACTTC. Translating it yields CASSLWTGEETQYF.

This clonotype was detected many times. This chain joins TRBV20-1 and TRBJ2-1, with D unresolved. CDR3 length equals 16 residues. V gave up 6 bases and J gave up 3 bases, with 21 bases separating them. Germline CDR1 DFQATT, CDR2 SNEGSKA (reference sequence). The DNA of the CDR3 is TGCAGTGCCCCAAAGATGGGTGCTGGAATCTACAATGAGCAGTTCTTC. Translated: CSAPKMGAGIYNEQFF.

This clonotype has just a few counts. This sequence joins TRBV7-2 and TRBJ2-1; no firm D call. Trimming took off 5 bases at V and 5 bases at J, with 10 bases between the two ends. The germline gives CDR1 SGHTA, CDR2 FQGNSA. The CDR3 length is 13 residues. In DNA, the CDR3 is TGTGCCAGCAGCCCTCAAGTAAACAATGAGCAGTTCTTC. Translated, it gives CASSPQVNNEQFF.

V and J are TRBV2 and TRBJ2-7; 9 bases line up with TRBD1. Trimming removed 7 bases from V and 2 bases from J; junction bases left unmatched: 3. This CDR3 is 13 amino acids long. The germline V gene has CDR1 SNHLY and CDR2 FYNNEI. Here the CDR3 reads CASKNRGPYEQYF. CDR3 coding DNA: TGTGCCAGCAAAAACAGGGGGCCCTACGAGCAGTACTTC.

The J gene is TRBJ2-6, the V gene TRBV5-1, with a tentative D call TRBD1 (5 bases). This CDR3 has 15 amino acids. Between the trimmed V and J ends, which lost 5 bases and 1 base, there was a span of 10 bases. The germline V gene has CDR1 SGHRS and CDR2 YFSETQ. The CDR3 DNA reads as TGCGCCAGCAGTACAGACAGTTCTGGGGCCAACGTCCTGACTTTC. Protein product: CASSTDSSGANVLTF.

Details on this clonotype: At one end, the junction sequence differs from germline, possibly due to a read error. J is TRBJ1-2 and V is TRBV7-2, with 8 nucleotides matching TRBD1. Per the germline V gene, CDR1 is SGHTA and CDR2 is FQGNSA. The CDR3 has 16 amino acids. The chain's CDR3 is CSSSLWGQAPNYGYTF. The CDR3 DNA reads TGTTCCAGCAGCTTATGGGGACAGGCCCCTAACTATGGCTACACCTTC.

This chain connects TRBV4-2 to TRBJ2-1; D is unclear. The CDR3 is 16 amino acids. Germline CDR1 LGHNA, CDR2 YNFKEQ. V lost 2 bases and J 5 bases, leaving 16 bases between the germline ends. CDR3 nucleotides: TGTGCCAGCAGCCAAAACGTAGGCAATGTTGACAATGAGCAGTTCTTC. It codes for CASSQNVGNVDNEQFF.

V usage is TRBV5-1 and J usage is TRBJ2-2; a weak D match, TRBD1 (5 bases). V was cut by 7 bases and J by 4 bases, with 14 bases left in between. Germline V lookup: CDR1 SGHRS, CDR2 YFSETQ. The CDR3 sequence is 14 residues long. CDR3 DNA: TGCGCCAGCCGAGAAGGGGCGTCCACCGGGGAGCTGTTTTTT. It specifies CASREGASTGELFF.

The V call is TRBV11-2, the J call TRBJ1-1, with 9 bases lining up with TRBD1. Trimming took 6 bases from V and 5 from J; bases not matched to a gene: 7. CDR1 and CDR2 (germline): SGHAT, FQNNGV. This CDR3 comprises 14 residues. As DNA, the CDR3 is TGTGCCAGCAGGTTGTCCGGGACAGGGACTGAAGCTTTCTTT. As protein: CASRLSGTGTEAFF.

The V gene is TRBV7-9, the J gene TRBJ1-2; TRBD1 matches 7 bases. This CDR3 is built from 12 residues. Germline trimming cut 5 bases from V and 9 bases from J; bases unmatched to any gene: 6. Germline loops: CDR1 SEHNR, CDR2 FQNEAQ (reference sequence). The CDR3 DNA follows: TGTGCCAGCAGCATCAACAGGGGTAGCTACACCTTC. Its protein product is CASSINRGSYTF.

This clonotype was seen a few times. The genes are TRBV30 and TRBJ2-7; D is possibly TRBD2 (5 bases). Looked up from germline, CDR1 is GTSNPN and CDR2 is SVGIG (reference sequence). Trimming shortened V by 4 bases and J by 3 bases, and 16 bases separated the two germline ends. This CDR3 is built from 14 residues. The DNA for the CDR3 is TGTGCCTGGAACGAAGGGAGCCAACTCTACGAGCAGTACTTC. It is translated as CAWNEGSQLYEQYF.

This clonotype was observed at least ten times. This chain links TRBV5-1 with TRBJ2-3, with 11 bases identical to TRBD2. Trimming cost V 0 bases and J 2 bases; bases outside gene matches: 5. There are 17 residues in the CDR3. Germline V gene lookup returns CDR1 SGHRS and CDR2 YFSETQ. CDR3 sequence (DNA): TGCGCCAGCAGCTTGGAGGCTAGCGGGGGGCCCACAGATACGCAGTATTTT. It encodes CASSLEASGGPTDTQYF.

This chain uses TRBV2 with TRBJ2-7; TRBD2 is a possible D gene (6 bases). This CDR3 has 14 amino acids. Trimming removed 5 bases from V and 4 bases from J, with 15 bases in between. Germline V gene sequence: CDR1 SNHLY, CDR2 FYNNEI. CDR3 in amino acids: CASSPQGLPYEQYF. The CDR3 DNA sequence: TGTGCCAGCAGTCCTCAGGGACTCCCTTACGAGCAGTACTTC.

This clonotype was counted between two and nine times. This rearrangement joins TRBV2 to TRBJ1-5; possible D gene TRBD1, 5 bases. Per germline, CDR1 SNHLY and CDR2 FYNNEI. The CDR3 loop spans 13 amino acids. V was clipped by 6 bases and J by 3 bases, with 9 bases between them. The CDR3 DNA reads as TGTGCCAGCAGGTGGGACTTCAATCAGCCCCAGCATTTT. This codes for CASRWDFNQPQHF.

The CDR3 is CASSFQPGLVDYNEQFF. The CDR3 DNA follows: TGTGCCAGCAGTTTCCAACCGGGACTAGTTGACTACAATGAGCAGTTCTTC. The chain carries TRBV12-3 or TRBV12-4 and TRBJ2-1; TRBD2 aligns across 8 bases. CDR3 length: 17 residues. V gave up 3 bases and J gave up 3 bases; unmatched junction bases: 10.

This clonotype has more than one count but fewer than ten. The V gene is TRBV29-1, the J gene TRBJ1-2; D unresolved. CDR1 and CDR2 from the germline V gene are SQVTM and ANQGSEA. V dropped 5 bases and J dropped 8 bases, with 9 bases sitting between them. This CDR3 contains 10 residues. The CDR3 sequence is CSVRSVGYTF. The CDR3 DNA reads TGCAGCGTTCGTTCGGTGGGCTACACCTTC.

CDR3 DNA: TGTGCCAGCAGCTTAGCGAGTGCAGATACGCAGTATTTT. It encodes CASSLASADTQYF. The V gene is TRBV7-9, the J gene TRBJ2-3, with D hard to call. The V gene's germline CDR1 is SEHNR and CDR2 FQNEAQ (reference sequence). The CDR3 has 13 amino acids. V was trimmed by 0 bases and J by 4 bases, leaving 5 bases between them.